These 23 T cell receptor beta chains were sequenced from one sample in a study of cytomegalovirus exposure and HLA in healthy donors. The study ran its PCR with 60 Vbeta and 13 Jbeta primers. Profiled with immunoSEQ multiplex PCR; TCRdb holds only in-frame clones, not every one. This sample's clone table lists about 130,000 clones. Sequences were obtained from PBMCs. All receptors derive from a middle-aged woman in good health and CMV-seropositive.

The gene calls are TRBV5-1 and TRBJ1-2, with 10 bases identical to TRBD1. V lost 4 bases to trimming and J lost 8 bases; unmatched junction nucleotides: 5. The CDR3 is 13 amino acids. Per the germline V gene, CDR1 is SGHRS and CDR2 is YFSETQ. CDR3 sequence reads: CASSAGQGVGYTF. In DNA form, the CDR3 reads TGCGCCAGCAGCGCCGGACAGGGGGTCGGCTACACCTTC. Combining the CDR3 with reference TRBV5-1 and TRBJ1-2 gives the whole variable domain KAGVTQTPRYLIKTRGQQVTLSCSPISGHRSVSWYQQTPGQGLQFLFEYFSETQRNKGNFPGRFSGRQFSNSRSEMNVSTLELGDSALYLCASSAGQGVGYTFGSGTRLTVV.

The chain combines TRBV6-5 with TRBJ2-7; 10 nucleotides agree with TRBD2. V shed 7 bases, J shed 7 bases, and the junction held 7 bases outside the gene matches. This CDR3 has 13 amino acids. Germline V gene data show CDR1 as MNHEY and CDR2 as SVGAGI. The CDR3 DNA is TGTGCCAGCATGCTAGCGGGAGTGGGGGAGCAGTACTTC. Translated: CASMLAGVGEQYF.

The rearrangement uses TRBV7-9 and TRBJ2-7; D is ambiguous. This CDR3 region has 13 residues. V was trimmed by 4 bases and J by 2 bases, leaving 9 bases between them. Per germline, CDR1 SEHNR and CDR2 FQNEAQ (reference sequence). CDR3 nucleotides: TGTGCCAGCAGCTCTGCACCGGCCTACGAGCAGTACTTC. This gives the protein CASSSAPAYEQYF.

The chain combines TRBV30 with TRBJ1-1; D unclear. The CDR3 covers 15 residues. Per germline, CDR1 GTSNPN and CDR2 SVGIG (reference sequence). The germline V and J ends were trimmed by 1 base and 1 base, with 13 bases remaining between them. The DNA for the CDR3 is TGTGCCTGGAGTGGCTTTTCGGTCGGGAACACTGAAGCTTTCTTT. This sequence encodes CAWSGFSVGNTEAFF.

The rearrangement joins TRBV14 to TRBJ1-4, with TRBD1 matching over 11 bases. V was clipped by 4 bases and J by 6 bases; unmatched bases: 7. This CDR3 has 16 residues. Looked up from germline, CDR1 is SGHDN and CDR2 is FVKESK. In nucleotides, the CDR3 is TGTGCCAGCAGCCTCGCCTCGGGACAGGGGGATGAAAAACTGTTTTTT. The encoded protein is CASSLASGQGDEKLFF.

The rearrangement uses TRBV6-5 and TRBJ1-5; 9 bases are shared with TRBD1. The CDR3 extends over 14 amino acids. The trim removed 6 bases at V and 7 bases at J, leaving 7 bases unmatched. CDR1 is MNHEY, CDR2 SVGAGI, per germline. Here the CDR3 DNA reads TGTGCCAGCAGGCCAACAGGGGGCGAGCAGCCCCAGCATTTT. The encoded protein is CASRPTGGEQPQHF.

The rearrangement joins TRBV5-1 to TRBJ2-3, with 7 bases identical to TRBD1. CDR1 is SGHRS, CDR2 YFSETQ, per germline. Germline trimming cut 2 bases from V and 0 bases from J; bases unmatched to any gene: 15. CDR3 length: 19 residues. CDR3 in DNA: TGCGCCAGCAGCTTCTATGGACAGGTCGCGACGTCAAGCACAGATACGCAGTATTTT. This translates into CASSFYGQVATSSTDTQYF.

V and J are TRBV7-3 and TRBJ2-3, with D perhaps matching TRBD1 (6 bases). CDR3 length: 16 residues. CDR1 and CDR2 (germline): SGHTA, FQGTGA. The germline V and J ends were trimmed by 1 base and 0 bases, with 11 bases remaining between them. CDR3 amino acids: CASSLRGDRSTDTQYF. CDR3 nucleotide sequence: TGTGCCAGCAGCTTAAGGGGAGACAGGAGCACAGATACGCAGTATTTT. The full variable domain, with the rest looked up from reference TRBV7-3 and TRBJ2-3, is GAGVSQTPSNKVTEKGKYVELRCDPISGHTALYWYRQSLGQGPEFLIYFQGTGAADDSGLPNDRFFAVRPEGSVSTLKIQRTERGDSAVYLCASSLRGDRSTDTQYFGPGTRLTVL.

The chain combines TRBV20-1 with TRBJ2-7; a possible D gene is TRBD2 (6 bases). V dropped 6 bases and J dropped 7 bases, with 13 bases sitting between them. This CDR3 contains 11 residues. Germline V lookup: CDR1 DFQATT, CDR2 SNEGSKA (reference sequence). CDR3 protein: CSAGGPREQYF. The CDR3 region has the DNA TGCAGTGCCGGGGGTCCAAGGGAGCAGTACTTC.

CDR3 in DNA: TGTGCCAGCAGCTTTACGCGCTACAATGAGCAGTTCTTC. Protein product: CASSFTRYNEQFF. This chain connects TRBV7-2 to TRBJ2-1; D not resolved. The CDR3 is 13 amino acids. V was trimmed by 3 bases and J by 3 bases, leaving 6 bases between them. Germline V gene sequence: CDR1 SGHTA, CDR2 FQGNSA. Based on the CDR3 plus reference TRBV7-2 and TRBJ2-1, the full variable domain is GAGVSQSPSNKVTEKGKDVELRCDPISGHTALYWYRQSLGQGLEFLIYFQGNSAPDKSGLPSDRFSAERTGGSVSTLTIQRTQQEDSAVYLCASSFTRYNEQFFGPGTRLTVL.

The chain joins TRBV5-1 to TRBJ1-2, with 7 bases matching TRBD1. This CDR3 has 15 amino acids. From germline, CDR1 is SGHRS and CDR2 YFSETQ. V gave up 5 bases and J gave up 3 bases; unmatched junction bases: 10. The CDR3 region is CASSTSGTDYYGYTF. CDR3 nucleotide sequence: TGCGCCAGCAGTACCTCCGGGACAGATTACTATGGCTACACCTTC.

The chain carries TRBV5-1 and TRBJ2-7, with D perhaps TRBD1 (6 bases). There are 13 residues in the CDR3. The ends were cut back, 1 base at V and 6 bases at J, with 11 bases in the middle. Looked up from germline, CDR1 is SGHRS and CDR2 is YFSETQ. CDR3 sequence (DNA): TGCGCCAGCAGCTTGTACAGGGAAACCGAGCAGTACTTC. This gives the protein CASSLYRETEQYF. The full variable domain, completed using reference TRBV5-1 and TRBJ2-7, is KAGVTQTPRYLIKTRGQQVTLSCSPISGHRSVSWYQQTPGQGLQFLFEYFSETQRNKGNFPGRFSGRQFSNSRSEMNVSTLELGDSALYLCASSLYRETEQYFGPGTRLTVT.

This chain connects TRBV25-1 to TRBJ2-1, with 10 bases that match TRBD2. The CDR3 is 18 amino acids. In germline, CDR1 is MGHDK, CDR2 SYGVNS. V trimming: 6 bases; J trimming: 0 bases; junction bases outside the gene matches: 11. CDR3 sequence reads: CASSEGGLAVLSYNEQFF. CDR3 bases: TGTGCCAGCAGCGAGGGTGGACTAGCGGTTCTCTCCTACAATGAGCAGTTCTTC.

The chain recombines TRBV21-1 with TRBJ2-5; the table's D gene call, TRBD2, was not cross checked with the DNA. TRBV21-1 is shown as a pseudogene. The CDR3 consists of 14 residues. Here the CDR3 DNA reads TGTGCCAGCAGGACGACTAGCGGTCAAGAGACCCAGTACTTC. Its translation: CASRTTSGQETQYF.

The V and J genes are TRBV2 and TRBJ2-5; 12 bases fit TRBD1. The CDR3 sequence is 15 residues long. From germline, CDR1 is SNHLY and CDR2 FYNNEI. V gave up 5 bases and J gave up 5 bases; unmatched junction bases: 6. The CDR3 DNA sequence: TGTGCCAGCAGTCCTCCGGGACAGGGGGCCGAGACCCAGTACTTC. This encodes CASSPPGQGAETQYF.

CDR3 residues: CASSLFRNTEAFF. DNA of the CDR3: TGTGCCAGCAGCTTGTTCAGGAACACTGAAGCTTTCTTT. This chain links TRBV5-8 with TRBJ1-1; D gene ambiguous. Between the trimmed V and J ends, which lost 1 base and 1 base, there was a span of 5 bases. The CDR3 spans 13 residues. Germline CDR1 SGHTS, CDR2 YDEGEE.

The gene calls are TRBV5-1 and TRBJ1-1; D perhaps matches TRBD1 (5 bases). V was pared by 0 bases and J by 4 bases, with 10 bases between. CDR3 size: 14 residues. Germline V CDR1 and CDR2: SGHRS, YFSETQ. CDR3 DNA sequence: TGCGCCAGCAGCTTGGCCGGAGGGACCACTGAAGCTTTCTTT. The encoded protein is CASSLAGGTTEAFF.

The chain employs TRBV9 and TRBJ2-3; 13 bases are a match to TRBD2. The CDR3 is 17 amino acids. Germline trimming cut 4 bases from V and 2 bases from J; bases unmatched to any gene: 7. Germline CDR1 SGDLS, CDR2 YYNGEE. The CDR3 spells CASSSPGTSGITDTQYF. Written as DNA, the CDR3 is TGTGCCAGCAGCTCCCCCGGGACTAGCGGGATCACAGATACGCAGTATTTT. The entire variable domain, with the rest obtained from reference TRBV9 and TRBJ2-3, is as follows: DSGVTQTPKHLITATGQRVTLRCSPRSGDLSVYWYQQSLDQGLQFLIQYYNGEERAKGNILERFSAQQFPDLHSELNLSSLELGDSALYFCASSSPGTSGITDTQYFGPGTRLTVL.

This chain connects TRBV15 to TRBJ1-1; weak D call: TRBD1 (6 bases). Germline V gene lookup returns CDR1 LNHNV and CDR2 YYDKDF (reference sequence). CDR3 size: 16 residues. The ends were cut back, 0 bases at V and 5 bases at J, with 16 bases in the middle. The CDR3 protein is CATSRDAGAGRTEAFF. The CDR3 DNA is TGTGCCACCAGCAGAGATGCGGGGGCCGGTAGGACTGAAGCTTTCTTT. The variable domain in full, with the rest retrieved from reference TRBV15 and TRBJ1-1, is DAMVIQNPRYQVTQFGKPVTLSCSQTLNHNVMYWYQQKSSQAPKLLFHYYDKDFNNEADTPDNFQSRRPNTSFCFLDIRSPGLGDTAMYLCATSRDAGAGRTEAFFGQGTRLTVV.

This chain joins TRBV29-1 and TRBJ2-3; D is unresolved. The V end was cut by 1 base, the J end by 3 bases, with 14 bases between. Germline V gives CDR1 SQVTM, CDR2 ANQGSEA. The CDR3 extends over 15 amino acids. The CDR3 DNA follows: TGCAGCGTTGAAGTGCAGGTCCCAAGAACAGATACGCAGTATTTT. Protein product: CSVEVQVPRTDTQYF.

The chain is built from TRBV5-1 and TRBJ1-5, with D possibly being TRBD1 (6 bases). CDR3 length: 17 amino acids. Germline CDR1 is SGHRS and CDR2 is YFSETQ. Trimming pared 3 bases from V and 1 base from J, leaving 17 bases between. The CDR3 protein is CASSSYYFRGSNQPQHF. In nucleotides, the CDR3 is TGCGCCAGCAGCTCCTACTATTTCAGGGGAAGCAATCAGCCCCAGCATTTT.

The J gene is TRBJ1-2, the V gene TRBV2; no firm D call. The CDR3 sequence is 13 residues long. Germline V lookup: CDR1 SNHLY, CDR2 FYNNEI. V lost 1 base, J lost 4 bases, and 7 bases lay in between. The CDR3 sequence is CASSEEQSYGYTF. In nucleotides, the CDR3 is TGTGCCAGCAGTGAAGAACAGAGCTATGGCTACACCTTC.

V usage is TRBV19 and J usage is TRBJ1-1; D call uncertain. The V gene lost 4 bases and the J gene lost 5 bases, with 17 bases spanning the gap. CDR1 is LNHDA and CDR2 is SQIVND in the germline V gene (reference sequence). CDR3 length: 15 amino acids. CDR3 sequence (DNA): TGTGCCAGTAGTAAGACTCCACGAGGTCGGACTGAAGCTTTCTTT. This sequence encodes CASSKTPRGRTEAFF. Filled out from reference TRBV19 and TRBJ1-1, the complete variable domain reads DGGITQSPKYLFRKEGQNVTLSCEQNLNHDAMYWYRQDPGQGLRLIYYSQIVNDFQKGDIAEGYSVSREKKESFPLTVTSAQKNPTAFYLCASSKTPRGRTEAFFGQGTRLTVV.